The 8 T cell receptor beta chains below all came from one sample that was sequenced in a study of blood T cell repertoires in COVID-19. The protocol was immunoSEQ multiplex PCR, while the TCRdb copy is restricted to in-frame clones and leaves out a portion. The sample contains under 200,000 clones, 60% to 85% of which appear only once. Material: peripheral blood. All receptors come from a man in his sixties with acute or convalescent COVID-19.

V usage is TRBV10-3 and J usage is TRBJ1-1; D not resolved. This CDR3 comprises 14 residues. V was pared by 0 bases and J by 5 bases, with 10 bases between. Per the germline V gene, CDR1 is ENHRY and CDR2 is SYGVKD. As DNA, the CDR3 is TGTGCCATCAGTGAGTCGGGAGGCAGAACTGAAGCTTTCTTT. Translating it yields CAISESGGRTEAFF.

Written as DNA, the CDR3 is TGTGCCAGCACCGCCCGGACAGGGGAATTGCGGCAGTTCTTC. Amino acid sequence: CASTARTGELRQFF. This chain joins TRBV7-2 and TRBJ2-1; TRBD1 matches at 9 bases. Germline V gene sequence: CDR1 SGHTA, CDR2 FQGNSA. The CDR3 consists of 14 residues. With 7 bases clipped from V and 12 bases from J, the junction kept 13 bases outside the gene matches.

The gene calls are TRBV6-5 and TRBJ1-2; weak D call: TRBD1 (6 bases). The germline gives CDR1 MNHEY, CDR2 SVGAGI. The CDR3 length is 14 residues. V lost 4 bases and J 5 bases, leaving 14 bases between the germline ends. The CDR3 DNA reads as TGTGCCAGCAGTTTACCAGGGGTTGGTTATGGCTACACCTTC. This gives the protein CASSLPGVGYGYTF.

The chain joins TRBV7-3 to TRBJ1-2; D is unresolved. CDR3 length: 13 amino acids. V lost 4 bases and J lost 8, with 14 bases in between. Germline lookup yields CDR1 SGHTA and CDR2 FQGTGA. CDR3 protein: CASSSDVGGGYTF. CDR3 in DNA: TGTGCCAGCAGCTCGGACGTCGGAGGGGGCTACACCTTC.

The chain joins TRBV18 to TRBJ1-1; 9 bases agree with TRBD1. The CDR3 consists of 17 residues. The germline V gene has CDR1 KGHSH and CDR2 LQKENI. With V trimmed by 3 bases and J by 5 bases, 13 bases remained unmatched. The DNA of the CDR3 is TGTGCCAGCTCACCCGTCCCGGGACAGGGACCGGGAACTGAAGCTTTCTTT. This translates into CASSPVPGQGPGTEAFF.

This clone showed up just a few times. This sequence joins TRBV5-6 and TRBJ2-7; D might be TRBD2 (5 bases). With 2 bases removed from V and 4 bases from J, the gap between germline ends came to 10 bases. The CDR3 has 13 amino acids. The germline gives CDR1 SGHDT, CDR2 YYEEEE. The CDR3 reads CASSFGESYEQYF. CDR3 bases: TGTGCCAGCAGCTTTGGGGAGTCGTACGAGCAGTACTTC.

The V call is TRBV9, the J call TRBJ2-3; D uncertain. The germline CDR1 and CDR2 sequences are SGDLS and YYNGEE. The CDR3 length is 14 residues. V lost 0 bases and J 2 bases, leaving 7 bases between the germline ends. The CDR3, as DNA: TGTGCCAGCAGCGTAGGGGCTTTCACAGATACGCAGTATTTT. This codes for CASSVGAFTDTQYF.

This clone is a singleton in its sample. The chain employs TRBV27 and TRBJ2-3; TRBD2 aligns across 12 bases. Germline V CDR1 and CDR2: MNHEY, SMNVEV (reference sequence). V lost 6 bases to trimming and J lost 4 bases; unmatched junction nucleotides: 5. The CDR3 has 15 amino acids. The chain's CDR3 is CASRNLAGGADTQYF. The CDR3, as DNA: TGTGCCAGCAGAAACCTAGCGGGGGGGGCAGATACGCAGTATTTT.